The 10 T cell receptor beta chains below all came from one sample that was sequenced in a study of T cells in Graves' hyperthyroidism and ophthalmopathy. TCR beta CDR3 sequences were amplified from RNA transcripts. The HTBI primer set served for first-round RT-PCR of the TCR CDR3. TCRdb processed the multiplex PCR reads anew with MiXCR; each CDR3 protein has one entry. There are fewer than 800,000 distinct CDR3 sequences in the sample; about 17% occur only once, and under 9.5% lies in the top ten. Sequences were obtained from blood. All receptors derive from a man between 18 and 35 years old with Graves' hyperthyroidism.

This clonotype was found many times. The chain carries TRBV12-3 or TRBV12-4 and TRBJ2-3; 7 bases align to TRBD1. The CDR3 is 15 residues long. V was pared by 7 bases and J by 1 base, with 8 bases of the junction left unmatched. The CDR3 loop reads CASTRDSRRTDTQYF. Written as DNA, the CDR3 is TGTGCCAGCACCCGGGACAGCCGACGCACAGATACGCAGTATTTT.

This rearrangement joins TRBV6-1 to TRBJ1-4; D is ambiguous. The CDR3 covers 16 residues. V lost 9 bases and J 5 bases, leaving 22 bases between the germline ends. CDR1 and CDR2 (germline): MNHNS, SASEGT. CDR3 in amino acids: CASSLPGNGENEKLFF. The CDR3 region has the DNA TGTGCCAGTTCCCTCCCGGGGAATGGAGAAAATGAAAAACTGTTTTTT.

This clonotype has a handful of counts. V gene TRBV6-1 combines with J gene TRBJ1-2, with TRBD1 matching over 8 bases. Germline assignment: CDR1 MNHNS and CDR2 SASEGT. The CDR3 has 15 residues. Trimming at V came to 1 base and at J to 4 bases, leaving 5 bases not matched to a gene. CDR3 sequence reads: CASSEGPGQGYGYTF. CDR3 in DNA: TGTGCCAGCAGTGAAGGGCCAGGACAGGGCTATGGCTACACCTTC.

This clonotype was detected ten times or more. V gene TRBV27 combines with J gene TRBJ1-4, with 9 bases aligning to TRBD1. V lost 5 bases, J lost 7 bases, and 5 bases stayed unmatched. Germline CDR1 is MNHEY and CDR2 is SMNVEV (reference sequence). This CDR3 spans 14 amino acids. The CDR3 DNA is TGTGCCAGCAGTCGGGACAGGGTGGGTGAAAAACTGTTTTTT. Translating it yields CASSRDRVGEKLFF.

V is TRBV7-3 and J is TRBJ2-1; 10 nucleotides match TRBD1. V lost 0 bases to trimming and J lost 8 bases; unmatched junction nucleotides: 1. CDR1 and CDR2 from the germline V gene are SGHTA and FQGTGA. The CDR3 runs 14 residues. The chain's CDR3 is CASSLTGQGDEQFF. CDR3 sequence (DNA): TGTGCCAGCAGCTTAACTGGACAGGGGGATGAGCAGTTCTTC.

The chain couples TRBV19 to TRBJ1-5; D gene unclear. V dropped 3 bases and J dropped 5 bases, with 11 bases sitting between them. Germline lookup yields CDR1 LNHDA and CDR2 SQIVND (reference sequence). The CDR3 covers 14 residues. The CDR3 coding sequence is TGTGCCAGTAGTATCCAGAGTGAAGATCAGCCCCAGCATTTT. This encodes CASSIQSEDQPQHF.

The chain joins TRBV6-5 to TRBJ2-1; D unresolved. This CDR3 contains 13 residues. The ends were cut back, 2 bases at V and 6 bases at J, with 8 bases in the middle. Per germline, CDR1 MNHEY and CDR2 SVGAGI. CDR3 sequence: CASSYIAGNEQFF. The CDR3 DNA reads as TGTGCCAGCAGTTACATAGCCGGCAATGAGCAGTTCTTC.

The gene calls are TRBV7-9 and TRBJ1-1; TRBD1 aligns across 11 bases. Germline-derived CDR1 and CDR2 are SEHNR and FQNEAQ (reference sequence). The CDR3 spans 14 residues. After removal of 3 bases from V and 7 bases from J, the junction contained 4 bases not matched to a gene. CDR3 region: CASSFGQGAIEAFF. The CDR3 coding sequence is TGTGCCAGCAGCTTCGGACAGGGGGCGATTGAAGCTTTCTTT.

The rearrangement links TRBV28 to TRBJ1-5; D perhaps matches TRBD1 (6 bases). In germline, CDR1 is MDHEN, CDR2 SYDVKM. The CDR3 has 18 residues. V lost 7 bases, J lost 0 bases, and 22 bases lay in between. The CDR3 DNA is TGTGCCAGCATCGCATCCGGGACAAGATCCTATAGCAATCAGCCCCAGCATTTT. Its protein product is CASIASGTRSYSNQPQHF.

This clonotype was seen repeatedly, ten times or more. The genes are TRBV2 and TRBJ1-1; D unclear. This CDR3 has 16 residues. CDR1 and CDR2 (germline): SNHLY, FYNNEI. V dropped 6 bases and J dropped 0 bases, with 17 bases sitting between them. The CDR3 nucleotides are TGTGCCAGCAGAAGGTTCGGCGGCAGAATGAACACTGAAGCTTTCTTT. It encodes CASRRFGGRMNTEAFF.